This passage covers 28 T cell receptor beta chains from one sample sequenced in a study of T cell responses to AZD1222 COVID-19 vaccine. Clones were sequenced by immunoSEQ multiplex PCR, and TCRdb holds only the in-frame ones, with some missing. The sample has approximately 120,000 clones, more than 85% seen once; the top ten hold roughly 0.91%. Sequencing was performed on peripheral blood, taken on day 0 of AZD1222 vaccination. These receptors came from an adult in good health.

A few counts support this clone. The rearrangement links TRBV4-1 to TRBJ1-4, with a tentative D call TRBD1 (5 bases). Germline V gene sequence: CDR1 MGHRA, CDR2 YSYEKL. This CDR3 has 16 residues. Trimming stripped 0 bases from V and 5 bases from J, with 13 bases between. CDR3 sequence: CASSQDRSRGNEKLFF. DNA of the CDR3: TGCGCCAGCAGCCAAGATCGGTCAAGGGGCAATGAAAAACTGTTTTTT.

This chain uses TRBV5-6 with TRBJ1-5; 8 bases line up with TRBD1. CDR3 size: 14 residues. The germline CDR1 and CDR2 sequences are SGHDT and YYEEEE. Trimming took 3 bases from V and 6 from J; bases not matched to a gene: 5. The CDR3 DNA reads as TGTGCCAGCAGCTCAGACAGGGGCGGTCAGCCCCAGCATTTT. Translated, it gives CASSSDRGGQPQHF.

The rearrangement uses TRBV19 and TRBJ1-6, with D unclear. V gave up 5 bases and J gave up 9 bases, with 11 bases separating them. CDR1 LNHDA and CDR2 SQIVND come from the germline V gene (reference sequence). This CDR3 has 13 residues. In nucleotides, the CDR3 is TGTGCCAGTAGTCCCTCAAGGAGTTCACCCCTCCACTTT. Amino acid sequence: CASSPSRSSPLHF.

This clone was counted a single time. The V and J genes are TRBV19 and TRBJ1-1; tentative D call: TRBD1 (5 bases). The CDR3 spans 14 residues. In germline, CDR1 is LNHDA, CDR2 SQIVND (reference sequence). Trimming shortened V by 2 bases and J by 4 bases, and 11 bases separated the two germline ends. Here the CDR3 reads CASSIQGGGTEAFF. The CDR3 region has the DNA TGTGCCAGTAGTATACAGGGTGGGGGCACTGAAGCTTTCTTT.

Only one count was recorded for this clone. This chain links TRBV5-1 with TRBJ1-1; 9 positions agree with TRBD1. J was trimmed by 7 bases and V by 7 bases; bases with no gene match: 11. Germline V CDR1 and CDR2: SGHRS, YFSETQ. This CDR3 comprises 14 residues. CDR3 residues: CASFPGQGSIEAFF. The CDR3 nucleotides read TGCGCCAGCTTCCCGGGACAGGGTTCCATTGAAGCTTTCTTT.

The chain recombines TRBV3-1 (or the pseudogene TRBV3-2) with TRBJ2-1; TRBD1 agrees at 7 bases. Losses at the gene ends were 5 bases for V and 2 bases for J; bases not matched to a gene: 3. Germline lookup yields CDR1 LGHDT and CDR2 YNNKEL (reference sequence). The CDR3 length is 14 residues. This CDR3 is CASSYRGPYNEQFF. Written as DNA, the CDR3 is TGTGCCAGCAGCTACAGGGGCCCCTACAATGAGCAGTTCTTC.

The chain is built from TRBV3-1 (or the pseudogene TRBV3-2) and TRBJ2-6; D unclear. This CDR3 contains 16 residues. The germline V gene has CDR1 LGHDT and CDR2 YNNKEL (reference sequence). V was clipped by 2 bases and J by 0 bases, with 8 bases between them. The CDR3 is CASSQNGNSGANVLTF. Here the CDR3 DNA reads TGTGCCAGCAGCCAAAATGGAAACTCTGGGGCCAACGTCCTGACTTTC.

In DNA, the CDR3 is TGTGCCAGCAGCTTAGCTCCTAGCGGGGGAGCTTATAGTTACGAGCAGTACTTC. It codes for CASSLAPSGGAYSYEQYF. This chain links TRBV11-2 with TRBJ2-7, with 10 bases identical to TRBD2. Germline assignment: CDR1 SGHAT and CDR2 FQNNGV. The CDR3 length is 18 residues. The V gene end was trimmed by 1 base and the J gene end by 4 bases; junction bases not matched to a gene: 13.

The chain combines TRBV28 with TRBJ1-1, with D tentatively TRBD1 (5 bases). The CDR3 runs 19 residues. V lost 1 base, J lost 1 base, and 22 bases lay in between. Germline-derived CDR1 and CDR2 are MDHEN and SYDVKM. CDR3 residues: CASSLFPRGAAGTNTEAFF. The CDR3 DNA reads TGTGCCAGCAGTTTATTCCCGAGAGGGGCTGCGGGGACGAACACTGAAGCTTTCTTT.

This chain connects TRBV7-8 to TRBJ1-3, with unresolved D. The V and J ends lost 6 bases and 1 base respectively, with 7 bases between them. Germline CDR1 is SGHVS and CDR2 is FQNEAQ. The CDR3 is 13 residues long. The CDR3 sequence is CASRRASGNTIYF. The CDR3 coding sequence is TGTGCCAGCAGGAGGGCTTCTGGAAACACCATATATTTT.

CDR3 sequence: CASSPVGGGAMDEQFF. CDR3 DNA: TGCGCCAGCAGCCCGGTGGGCGGGGGGGCAATGGATGAGCAGTTCTTC. The chain has TRBV5-1 and TRBJ2-1, with 9 bases lining up with TRBD2. The V gene's germline CDR1 is SGHRS and CDR2 YFSETQ. The CDR3 length is 16 residues. V lost 4 bases, J lost 8 bases, and 13 bases stayed unmatched.

The CDR3 loop reads CASSLRGGVTEAFF. The CDR3 coding sequence is TGTGCCAGCAGCTTAAGGGGGGGCGTGACTGAAGCTTTCTTT. The rearrangement joins TRBV11-2 to TRBJ1-1, with a weak D call TRBD1 (6 bases). V was clipped by 2 bases and J by 5 bases, with 12 bases between them. The CDR3 spans 14 residues. Germline-derived CDR1 and CDR2 are SGHAT and FQNNGV.

This chain connects TRBV10-1 to TRBJ1-1; possibly TRBD1 for D (5 bases). Germline CDR1 WNHNN, CDR2 SYGVQD (reference sequence). CDR3 length: 14 residues. Trimming left V 5 bases short and J 1 base short, with 11 bases between. The CDR3 DNA reads TGCGCCAGCAGTTTTGGGACGGAGAACACTGAAGCTTTCTTT. Its translation is CASSFGTENTEAFF.

Concerning this clone: Different DNA sequences within this sample yield the same CDR3. V is TRBV5-1 and J is TRBJ2-3; 13 nucleotides line up with TRBD2. CDR1 is SGHRS, CDR2 YFSETQ, per germline. CDR3 length: 16 amino acids. Losses at the gene ends were 4 bases for V and 1 base for J; bases not matched to a gene: 3. CDR3 residues: CASSLGLAGGTDTQYF. CDR3 DNA sequence: TGCGCCAGCAGCCTAGGACTAGCGGGAGGCACAGATACGCAGTATTTT.

The chain couples TRBV3-1 (or the pseudogene TRBV3-2) to TRBJ2-5; TRBD1 matches at 8 bases. In germline, CDR1 is LGHDT, CDR2 YNNKEL (reference sequence). The V segment lost 4 bases and the J segment 8 bases; nucleotides outside the gene matches: 6. The CDR3 is 13 amino acids. CDR3 amino acids: CASSPTGDRTQYF. The CDR3 coding sequence is TGTGCCAGCAGCCCGACAGGGGATCGCACCCAGTACTTC.

The chain is built from TRBV2 and TRBJ2-5, with D tentatively TRBD1 (5 bases). The CDR3 totals 13 residues. Trimming shortened V by 7 bases and J by 2 bases, and 11 bases separated the two germline ends. CDR1 and CDR2 from the germline V gene are SNHLY and FYNNEI. The chain's CDR3 is CASKTDKQETQYF. Here the CDR3 DNA reads TGTGCCAGCAAGACAGACAAACAAGAGACCCAGTACTTC.

The rearrangement joins TRBV9 to TRBJ2-1, with 11 bases aligning to TRBD2. After removal of 1 base from V and 4 bases from J, the junction contained 4 bases not matched to a gene. Germline CDR1 reads SGDLS; CDR2 reads YYNGEE. The CDR3 is 16 amino acids. In DNA, the CDR3 is TGTGCCAGCAGCGTATTCGCTAGCGGGGGGTACAATGAGCAGTTCTTC. Translated, it gives CASSVFASGGYNEQFF. Full variable domain (remainder filled in from reference TRBV9 and TRBJ2-1): DSGVTQTPKHLITATGQRVTLRCSPRSGDLSVYWYQQSLDQGLQFLIQYYNGEERAKGNILERFSAQQFPDLHSELNLSSLELGDSALYFCASSVFASGGYNEQFFGPGTRLTVL.

The chain has TRBV6-1 and TRBJ1-6; D gene unclear. V shed 0 bases and J shed 2 bases, with 14 bases lying between them. There are 18 residues in the CDR3. CDR1 is MNHNS, CDR2 SASEGT, per germline. CDR3: CASSEAGFGAAYNSPLHF. For the CDR3, the DNA is TGTGCCAGCAGTGAAGCGGGTTTCGGAGCGGCCTATAATTCACCCCTCCACTTT.

The V gene is TRBV3-1 (or the pseudogene TRBV3-2), the J gene TRBJ1-3; a weak D match, TRBD1 (6 bases). The CDR3 is made up of 18 amino acids. V was cut by 4 bases and J by 3 bases, with 22 bases left in between. The germline gives CDR1 LGHDT, CDR2 YNNKEL (reference sequence). CDR3 sequence (DNA): TGTGCCAGCAGCCTCGTACTTTCCACCGGGGGCTTTGGAAACACCATATATTTT. This gives the protein CASSLVLSTGGFGNTIYF.

J is TRBJ1-1 and V is TRBV30; 9 positions agree with TRBD1. The CDR3 loop spans 14 amino acids. Looked up from germline, CDR1 is GTSNPN and CDR2 is SVGIG (reference sequence). V lost 3 bases and J lost 5; bases outside the gene matches: 7. Here the CDR3 DNA reads TGTGCCTGGAGACGAACAGGGGGCCGGACTGAAGCTTTCTTT. Residues: CAWRRTGGRTEAFF. The whole variable domain, filled in from reference TRBV30 and TRBJ1-1, reads SQTIHQWPATLVQPVGSPLSLECTVEGTSNPNLYWYRQAAGRGLQLLFYSVGIGQISSEVPQNLSASRPQDRQFILSSKKLLLSDSGFYLCAWRRTGGRTEAFFGQGTRLTVV.

V gene TRBV14 combines with J gene TRBJ2-4, with D hard to call. The CDR3 runs 16 residues. The germline gives CDR1 SGHDN, CDR2 FVKESK. V was clipped by 2 bases and J by 1 base, with 12 bases between them. The CDR3 reads CASSQWPKGAKNIQYF. In nucleotides, the CDR3 is TGTGCCAGCAGCCAATGGCCAAAGGGCGCCAAAAACATTCAGTACTTC.

This chain uses TRBV4-1 with TRBJ1-2, with D unresolved. CDR1 is MGHRA and CDR2 is YSYEKL in the germline V gene. Trimming left V 5 bases short and J 2 bases short, with 6 bases between. The CDR3 extends over 12 amino acids. The CDR3 region is CASSVGNYGYTF. The CDR3, as DNA: TGCGCCAGCAGCGTGGGGAACTATGGCTACACCTTC.

This clone has just one count. This rearrangement joins TRBV6-5 to TRBJ2-1; D gene ambiguous. The germline CDR1 and CDR2 sequences are MNHEY and SVGAGI. V lost 6 bases and J 9 bases, leaving 21 bases between the germline ends. The CDR3 sequence is 15 residues long. CDR3 sequence (DNA): TGTGCCAGCAGCCTTACTCCGGGCCTCATGGGTGAGCAGTTCTTC. As protein: CASSLTPGLMGEQFF.

This sequence joins TRBV12-2 and TRBJ1-4; TRBD1 is the table's D call, not checked against the DNA. TRBV12-2 is reported as a pseudogene. The CDR3 contains 14 residues. The CDR3 is CASRLSLRDEKLFF. CDR3 in DNA: TGTGCAAGTCGCCTCTCCCTCAGGGATGAAAAACTGTTTTTT.

This chain links TRBV27 with TRBJ1-2, with TRBD1 matching 7 bases. Germline-derived CDR1 and CDR2 are MNHEY and SMNVEV (reference sequence). V gave up 2 bases and J gave up 5 bases; unmatched junction bases: 5. CDR3 length: 14 amino acids. The DNA of the CDR3 is TGTGCCAGCAGTTTAGAAGGGGGCGCTTATGGCTACACCTTC. Its protein product is CASSLEGGAYGYTF.

The chain recombines TRBV2 with TRBJ2-1, with TRBD1 matching 7 bases. CDR1 is SNHLY, CDR2 FYNNEI, per germline. Trimming took 7 bases from V and 0 from J; bases not matched to a gene: 6. This CDR3 region has 15 residues. The CDR3 DNA is TGTGCCAGCAAAGTACAGGGGAGCTCCTACAATGAGCAGTTCTTC. It encodes CASKVQGSSYNEQFF.

The V and J genes are TRBV3-1 (or the pseudogene TRBV3-2) and TRBJ2-7; D might be TRBD2 (6 bases). Germline CDR1 is LGHDT and CDR2 is YNNKEL (reference sequence). V lost 0 bases to trimming and J lost 7 bases, with 7 bases between them. The CDR3 runs 12 residues. CDR3 DNA sequence: TGTGCCAGCAGCCAAGATCGGGGGGAGCAGTACTTC. It yields the protein CASSQDRGEQYF.

The chain recombines TRBV5-1 with TRBJ2-1; 14 bases map to TRBD2. This CDR3 spans 16 amino acids. V shed 4 bases, J shed 8 bases, and the junction held 8 bases outside the gene matches. CDR1 and CDR2 (germline): SGHRS, YFSETQ. In DNA, the CDR3 is TGCGCCAGCAGCCCGACCGGGACTAGCGGGGGTGATGAGCAGTTCTTC. As protein: CASSPTGTSGGDEQFF.